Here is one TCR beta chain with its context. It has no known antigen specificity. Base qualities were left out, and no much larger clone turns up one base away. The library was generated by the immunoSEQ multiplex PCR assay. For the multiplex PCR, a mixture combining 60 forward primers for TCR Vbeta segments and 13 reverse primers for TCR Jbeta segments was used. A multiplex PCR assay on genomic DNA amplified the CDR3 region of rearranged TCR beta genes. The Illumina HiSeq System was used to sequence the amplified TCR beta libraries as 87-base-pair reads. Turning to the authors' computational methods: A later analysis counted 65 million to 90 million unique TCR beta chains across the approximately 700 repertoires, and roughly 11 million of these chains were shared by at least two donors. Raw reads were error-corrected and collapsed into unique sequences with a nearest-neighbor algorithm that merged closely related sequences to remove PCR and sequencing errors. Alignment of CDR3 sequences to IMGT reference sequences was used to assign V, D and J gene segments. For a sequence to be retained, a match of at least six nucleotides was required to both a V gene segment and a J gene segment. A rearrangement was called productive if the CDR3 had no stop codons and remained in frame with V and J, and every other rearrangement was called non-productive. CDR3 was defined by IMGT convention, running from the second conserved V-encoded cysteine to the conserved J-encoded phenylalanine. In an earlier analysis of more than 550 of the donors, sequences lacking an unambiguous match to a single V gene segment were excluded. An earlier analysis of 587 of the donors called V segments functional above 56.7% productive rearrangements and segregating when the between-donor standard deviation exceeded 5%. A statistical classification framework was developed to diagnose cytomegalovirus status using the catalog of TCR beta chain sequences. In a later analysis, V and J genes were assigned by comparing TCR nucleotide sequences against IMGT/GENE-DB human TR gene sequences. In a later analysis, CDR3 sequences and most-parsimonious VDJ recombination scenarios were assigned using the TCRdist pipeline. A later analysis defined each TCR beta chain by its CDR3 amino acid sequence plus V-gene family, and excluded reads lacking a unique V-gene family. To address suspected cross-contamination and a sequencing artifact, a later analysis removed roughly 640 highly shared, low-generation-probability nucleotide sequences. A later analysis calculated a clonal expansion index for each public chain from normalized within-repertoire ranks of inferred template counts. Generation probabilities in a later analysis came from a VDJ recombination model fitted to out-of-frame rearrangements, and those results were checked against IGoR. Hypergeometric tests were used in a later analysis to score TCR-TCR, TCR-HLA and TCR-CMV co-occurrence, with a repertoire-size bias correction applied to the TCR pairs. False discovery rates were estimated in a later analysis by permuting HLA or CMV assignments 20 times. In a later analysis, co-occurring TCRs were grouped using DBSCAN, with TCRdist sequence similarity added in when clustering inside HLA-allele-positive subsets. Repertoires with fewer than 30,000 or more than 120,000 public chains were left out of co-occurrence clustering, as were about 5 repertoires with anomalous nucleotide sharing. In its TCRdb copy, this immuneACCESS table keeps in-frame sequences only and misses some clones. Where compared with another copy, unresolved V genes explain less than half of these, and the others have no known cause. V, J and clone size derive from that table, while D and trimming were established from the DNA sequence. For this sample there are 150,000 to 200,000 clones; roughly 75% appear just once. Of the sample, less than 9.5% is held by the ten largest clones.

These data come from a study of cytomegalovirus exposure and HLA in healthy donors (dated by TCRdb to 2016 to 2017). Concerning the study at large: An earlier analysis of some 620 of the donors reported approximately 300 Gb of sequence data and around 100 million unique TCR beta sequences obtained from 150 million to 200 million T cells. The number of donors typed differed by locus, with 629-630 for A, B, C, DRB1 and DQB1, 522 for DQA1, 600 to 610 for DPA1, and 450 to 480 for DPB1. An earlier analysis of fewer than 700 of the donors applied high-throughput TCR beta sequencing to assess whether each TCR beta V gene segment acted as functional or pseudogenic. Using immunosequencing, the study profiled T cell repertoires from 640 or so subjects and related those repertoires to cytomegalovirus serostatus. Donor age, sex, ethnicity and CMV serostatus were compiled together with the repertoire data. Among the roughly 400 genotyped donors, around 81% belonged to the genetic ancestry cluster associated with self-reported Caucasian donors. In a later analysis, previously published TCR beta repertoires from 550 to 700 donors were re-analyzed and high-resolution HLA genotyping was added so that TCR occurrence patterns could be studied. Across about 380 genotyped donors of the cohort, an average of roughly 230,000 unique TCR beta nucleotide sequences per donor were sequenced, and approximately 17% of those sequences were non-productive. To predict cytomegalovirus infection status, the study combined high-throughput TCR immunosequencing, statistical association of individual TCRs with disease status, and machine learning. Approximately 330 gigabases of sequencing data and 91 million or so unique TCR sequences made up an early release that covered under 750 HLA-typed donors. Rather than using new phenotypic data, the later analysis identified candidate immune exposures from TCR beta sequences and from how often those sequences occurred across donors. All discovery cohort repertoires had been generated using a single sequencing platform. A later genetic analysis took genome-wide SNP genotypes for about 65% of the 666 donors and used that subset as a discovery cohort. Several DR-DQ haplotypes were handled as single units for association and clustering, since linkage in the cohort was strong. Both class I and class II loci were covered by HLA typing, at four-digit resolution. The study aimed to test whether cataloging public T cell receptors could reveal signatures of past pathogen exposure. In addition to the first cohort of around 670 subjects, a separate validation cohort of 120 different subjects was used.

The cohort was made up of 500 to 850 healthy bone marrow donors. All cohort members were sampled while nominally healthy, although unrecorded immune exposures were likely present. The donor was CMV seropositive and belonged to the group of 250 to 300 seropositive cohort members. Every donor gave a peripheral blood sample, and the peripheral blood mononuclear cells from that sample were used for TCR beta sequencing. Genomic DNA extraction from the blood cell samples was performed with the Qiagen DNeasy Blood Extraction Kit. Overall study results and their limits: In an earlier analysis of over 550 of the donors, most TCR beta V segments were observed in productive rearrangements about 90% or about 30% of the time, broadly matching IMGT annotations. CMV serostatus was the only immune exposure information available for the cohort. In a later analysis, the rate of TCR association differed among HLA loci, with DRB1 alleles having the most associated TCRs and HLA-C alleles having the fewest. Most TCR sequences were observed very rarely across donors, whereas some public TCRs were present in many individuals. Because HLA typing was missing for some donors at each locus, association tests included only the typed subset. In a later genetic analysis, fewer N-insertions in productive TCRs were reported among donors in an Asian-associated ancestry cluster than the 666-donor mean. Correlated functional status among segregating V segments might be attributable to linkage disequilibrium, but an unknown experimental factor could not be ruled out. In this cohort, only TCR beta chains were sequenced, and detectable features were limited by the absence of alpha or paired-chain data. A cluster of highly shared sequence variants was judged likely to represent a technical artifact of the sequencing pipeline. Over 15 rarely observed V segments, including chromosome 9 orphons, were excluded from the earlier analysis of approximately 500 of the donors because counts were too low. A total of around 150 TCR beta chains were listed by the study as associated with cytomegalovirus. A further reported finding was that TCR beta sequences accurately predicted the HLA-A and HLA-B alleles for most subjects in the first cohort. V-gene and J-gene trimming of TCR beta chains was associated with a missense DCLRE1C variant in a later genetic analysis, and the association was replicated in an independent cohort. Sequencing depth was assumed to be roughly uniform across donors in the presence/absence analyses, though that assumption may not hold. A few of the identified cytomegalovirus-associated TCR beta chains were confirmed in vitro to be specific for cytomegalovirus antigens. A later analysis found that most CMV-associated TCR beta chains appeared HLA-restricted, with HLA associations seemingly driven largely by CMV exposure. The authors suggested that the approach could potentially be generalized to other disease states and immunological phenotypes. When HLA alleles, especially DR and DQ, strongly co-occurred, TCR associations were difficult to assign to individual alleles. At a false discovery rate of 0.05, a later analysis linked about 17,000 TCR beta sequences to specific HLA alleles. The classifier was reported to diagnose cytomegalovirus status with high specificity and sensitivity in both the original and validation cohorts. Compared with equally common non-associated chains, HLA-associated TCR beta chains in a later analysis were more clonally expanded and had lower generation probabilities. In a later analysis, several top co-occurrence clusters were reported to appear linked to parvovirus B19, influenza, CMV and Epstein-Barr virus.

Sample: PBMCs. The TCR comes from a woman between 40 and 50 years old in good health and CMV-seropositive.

The bases read TGTGCCAGCAGTACAGGGGGCACTGAAGCTTTCTTT. It translates as CASSTGGTEAFF. Recombination connected TRBV2 to TRBJ1-1; the junction holds 8 bases that match TRBD1. Via the germline V gene, CDR1 is SNHLY and CDR2 FYNNEI. The V end gives up 5 bases and the J end 4 bases, leaving 0 bases in the junction not matched to a gene. From the cysteine through the phenylalanine, the CDR3 covers 12 amino acids. The entry retains the CDR3 DNA only, 36 bases that are in frame from base 1.